One and the same sample provided the 24 T cell receptor beta chains below, sequenced in a study of cytomegalovirus exposure and HLA in healthy donors. The PCR made use of 60 Vbeta and 13 Jbeta primers. The repertoire was sequenced with immunoSEQ multiplex PCR; TCRdb's copy has only in-frame clones and lacks some. The repertoire holds just under 250,000 clones, with 82% as singletons. Sequencing was done on a sample of PBMCs. The receptors were gathered from a woman aged 40 to 50 in good health and CMV-seropositive.

V is TRBV4-2 and J is TRBJ2-3; 8 nucleotides align to TRBD1. Trimming removed 0 bases from V and 1 base from J; junction bases left unmatched: 6. This CDR3 spans 17 amino acids. Germline V CDR1 and CDR2: LGHNA, YNFKEQ. The CDR3 nucleotides read TGTGCCAGCAGCCAAGAGGGCAGGGGGCAAGGCACAGATACGCAGTATTTT. It translates to CASSQEGRGQGTDTQYF.

This clone was counted between two and nine times. The junction and the germline gene differ at one end; a read error may be behind it. The chain combines TRBV7-9 with TRBJ1-1; 7 bases map to TRBD1. The CDR3 loop spans 13 amino acids. The germline CDR1 and CDR2 sequences are SEHNR and FQNEAQ (reference sequence). The CDR3 here is CSSSRQGRTEAFF. Here the CDR3 DNA reads TGTTCCAGCTCCCGACAGGGTCGGACTGAAGCTTTCTTT.

V gene TRBV5-4 combines with J gene TRBJ2-2; TRBD1 matches 8 bases. The CDR3 is made up of 15 amino acids. The V gene end was trimmed by 0 bases and the J gene end by 9 bases; junction bases not matched to a gene: 7. Germline V lookup: CDR1 SGHNT, CDR2 YYREEE (reference sequence). The CDR3 loop is CASSLGRGQGRELFF. CDR3 DNA sequence: TGTGCCAGCAGCTTGGGCCGAGGACAGGGCCGGGAGCTGTTTTTT.

The V and J genes are TRBV19 and TRBJ1-5; D might be TRBD1 (5 bases). The germline V gene encodes CDR1 LNHDA and CDR2 SQIVND (reference sequence). The CDR3 contains 16 residues. The V gene lost 5 bases and the J gene lost 0 bases, with 14 bases spanning the gap. DNA of the CDR3: TGTGCCAGTAGTCCGGGACGGGGGAATAGCAATCAGCCCCAGCATTTT. This codes for CASSPGRGNSNQPQHF.

This clone has more than one count but fewer than ten. The genes are TRBV18 and TRBJ1-1; 7 bases map to TRBD1. The V gene end was trimmed by 3 bases and the J gene end by 3 bases; junction bases not matched to a gene: 4. The CDR3 has 14 amino acids. In germline, CDR1 is KGHSH, CDR2 LQKENI. The CDR3 DNA is TGTGCCAGCTCACCCGGCAGGGGGTACACTGAAGCTTTCTTT. Amino acid sequence: CASSPGRGYTEAFF.

The chain is built from TRBV4-1 and TRBJ1-1, with TRBD1 identical over 9 bases. This CDR3 spans 17 amino acids. Germline V CDR1 and CDR2: MGHRA, YSYEKL. The ends lost 2 bases at V and 1 base at J; junction bases unmatched: 8. CDR3 sequence reads: CASSQPQGAVRNTEAFF. The CDR3 DNA sequence: TGCGCCAGCAGCCAACCACAGGGGGCAGTACGGAACACTGAAGCTTTCTTT.

The chain has TRBV29-1 and TRBJ2-2, with D possibly being TRBD1 (5 bases). The CDR3 sequence is 15 residues long. Trimming took 5 bases from V and 1 from J, leaving 14 bases between them. Germline CDR1 SQVTM, CDR2 ANQGSEA. This CDR3 is CSVWLRRGNTGELFF. The CDR3, as DNA: TGCAGCGTTTGGTTGAGAAGGGGGAACACCGGGGAGCTGTTTTTT.

The rearrangement joins TRBV5-4 to TRBJ2-1, with D possibly matching TRBD1 (6 bases). The CDR3 covers 16 residues. Germline V gene sequence: CDR1 SGHNT, CDR2 YYREEE (reference sequence). V was clipped by 4 bases and J by 7 bases, with 21 bases between them. The CDR3 DNA reads as TGTGCCAGCAGCCCAGCCGAACAGGGCCCCCTAAATGAGCAGTTCTTC. This gives the protein CASSPAEQGPLNEQFF. The variable domain in full, completed from reference TRBV5-4 and TRBJ2-1, reads ETGVTQSPTHLIKTRGQQVTLRCSSQSGHNTVSWYQQALGQGPQFIFQYYREEENGRGNFPPRFSGLQFPNYSSELNVNALELDDSALYLCASSPAEQGPLNEQFFGPGTRLTVL.

The chain joins TRBV5-5 to TRBJ1-4; D possibly corresponds to TRBD1 (5 bases). Looked up from germline, CDR1 is SGHKS and CDR2 is YYEKEE (reference sequence). V was shortened by 0 bases and J by 4 bases, with 7 bases between the two germline ends. The CDR3 runs to 14 residues. The chain's CDR3 is CASSLGQLNEKLFF. CDR3 coding DNA: TGTGCCAGCAGCTTGGGACAGCTTAATGAAAAACTGTTTTTT. Based on the CDR3 plus reference TRBV5-5 and TRBJ1-4, the full variable domain is DAGVTQSPTHLIKTRGQQVTLRCSPISGHKSVSWYQQVLGQGPQFIFQYYEKEERGRGNFPDRFSARQFPNYSSELNVNALLLGDSALYLCASSLGQLNEKLFFGSGTQLSVL.

The CDR3 DNA follows: TGCGCCAGCAGCTTGGGAGGCACTAATGAAAAACTGTTTTTT. This encodes CASSLGGTNEKLFF. The genes are TRBV5-1 and TRBJ1-4, with D hard to call. The CDR3 contains 14 residues. Trimming pared 0 bases from V and 2 bases from J, leaving 5 bases between. Germline lookup yields CDR1 SGHRS and CDR2 YFSETQ. The full variable domain, in which reference TRBV5-1 and TRBJ1-4 provide the parts outside the CDR3, is KAGVTQTPRYLIKTRGQQVTLSCSPISGHRSVSWYQQTPGQGLQFLFEYFSETQRNKGNFPGRFSGRQFSNSRSEMNVSTLELGDSALYLCASSLGGTNEKLFFGSGTQLSVL.

This clone has just one count. The J gene is TRBJ2-3, the V gene TRBV2, with a weak D call TRBD2 (5 bases). There are 14 residues in the CDR3. Per germline, CDR1 SNHLY and CDR2 FYNNEI. V gave up 6 bases and J gave up 2 bases, with 12 bases separating them. The CDR3 here is CASSVGDYTDTQYF. DNA for the CDR3: TGTGCCAGCAGCGTGGGAGACTACACAGATACGCAGTATTTT.

As to this clone: Relative to the germline gene, one junction end is altered; a read error may explain this. The chain uses TRBV30 and TRBJ2-5; D ambiguous. There are 13 residues in the CDR3. Germline V gene sequence: CDR1 GTSNPN, CDR2 SVGIG (reference sequence). DNA of the CDR3: TGTGCCTGGAGTGTCGGGTACCAAGAGGCCCAGTACTTC. This gives the protein CAWSVGYQEAQYF.

This chain joins TRBV7-2 and TRBJ2-3; TRBD2 matches at 14 bases. This CDR3 contains 17 residues. In germline, CDR1 is SGHTA, CDR2 FQGNSA. The ends lost 4 bases at V and 6 bases at J; junction bases unmatched: 9. In DNA, the CDR3 is TGTGCCAGCAGCTCACTCGGGACTAGCGGGGGTAAGGATACGCAGTATTTT. The encoded protein is CASSSLGTSGGKDTQYF.

The gene calls are TRBV7-2 and TRBJ2-7, with D possibly being TRBD2 (6 bases). Germline CDR1 SGHTA, CDR2 FQGNSA. The CDR3 contains 15 residues. Trimming left V 2 bases short and J 2 bases short, with 13 bases between. The CDR3 nucleotides are TGTGCCAGCAGCTTATCATCCGGGGGAGCCTACGAGCAGTACTTC. This sequence encodes CASSLSSGGAYEQYF.

As regards this clone: The sample carries other DNA sequences with the same CDR3. The chain combines TRBV4-2 with TRBJ1-2, with TRBD1 identical over 9 bases. The germline CDR1 and CDR2 sequences are LGHNA and YNFKEQ. V dropped 8 bases and J dropped 7; count of bases not matched to a gene: 8. CDR3 length: 13 amino acids. For the CDR3, the DNA is TGTGCCAGCGGAGTTACAGGGGGCGTTGGCTACACCTTC. It is translated as CASGVTGGVGYTF.

CDR3 in amino acids: CAISGATRAYEQYF. CDR3 nucleotide sequence: TGTGCCATCAGTGGGGCGACTAGAGCCTACGAGCAGTACTTC. This chain connects TRBV10-3 to TRBJ2-7, with D possibly TRBD2 on 6 matching bases. V lost 4 bases and J 2 bases, leaving 12 bases between the germline ends. The CDR3 is 14 amino acids. Looked up from germline, CDR1 is ENHRY and CDR2 is SYGVKD.

This clone was picked up a small number of times. The V call is TRBV10-1, the J call TRBJ2-7; 11 positions match TRBD2. The CDR3 is made up of 16 amino acids. J was trimmed by 3 bases and V by 4 bases; bases with no gene match: 8. Looked up from germline, CDR1 is WNHNN and CDR2 is SYGVQD (reference sequence). The CDR3 bases are TGCGCCAGCAGTGCACGGGGACTAGCGGAAGACTACGAGCAGTACTTC. Encoded protein: CASSARGLAEDYEQYF.

The rearrangement links TRBV11-3 to TRBJ2-6; possible D gene TRBD1, 6 bases. Looked up from germline, CDR1 is SGHNT and CDR2 is YENEEA. V dropped 5 bases and J dropped 0 bases, with 14 bases sitting between them. The CDR3 has 17 amino acids. In nucleotides, the CDR3 is TGTGCCAGCAGCCCCCCAGACAGGATCTCTGGGGCCAACGTCCTGACTTTC. This sequence encodes CASSPPDRISGANVLTF.

The rearrangement joins TRBV4-2 to TRBJ2-1; 12 bases are a match to TRBD2. V gave up 4 bases and J gave up 0 bases; unmatched junction bases: 10. Germline V gives CDR1 LGHNA, CDR2 YNFKEQ. The CDR3 is made up of 19 amino acids. The CDR3 DNA reads TGTGCCAGCAGCCCGTCATTGACTAGCGGGGGAAGCTCCTACAATGAGCAGTTCTTC. Its protein product is CASSPSLTSGGSSYNEQFF.

The chain uses TRBV19 and TRBJ1-5; D is perhaps TRBD1 (5 bases). The CDR3 is 16 residues long. The ends were cut back, 3 bases at V and 2 bases at J, with 14 bases in the middle. Germline V gene data show CDR1 as LNHDA and CDR2 as SQIVND (reference sequence). The CDR3 is CASSIGGAGGNQPQHF. For the CDR3, the DNA is TGTGCCAGTAGTATCGGTGGGGCGGGGGGCAATCAGCCCCAGCATTTT.

This clone appeared a single time. The rearrangement links TRBV9 to TRBJ2-1; D is perhaps TRBD2 (8 bases). The CDR3 spans 15 residues. Trimming stripped 4 bases from V and 8 bases from J, with 19 bases between. Germline CDR1 is SGDLS and CDR2 is YYNGEE. CDR3 bases: TGTGCCAGCAGCTCGGGAGGGGGCCCGAGGGATGAGCAGTTCTTC. This codes for CASSSGGGPRDEQFF.

The rearrangement links TRBV7-2 to TRBJ2-3, with 14 bases fitting TRBD2. This CDR3 region has 16 residues. The V gene's germline CDR1 is SGHTA and CDR2 FQGNSA. Unmatched junction bases numbered 3, after V lost 1 base and J lost 6 bases. CDR3 nucleotide sequence: TGTGCCAGCAGCTTAGGACTAGCGGGAGGGTCTGATACGCAGTATTTT. Its protein product is CASSLGLAGGSDTQYF.

The genes are TRBV27 and TRBJ2-7; 10 bases line up with TRBD1. The CDR3 sequence is 14 residues long. V was clipped by 6 bases and J by 3 bases; unmatched bases: 5. The V gene's germline CDR1 is MNHEY and CDR2 SMNVEV (reference sequence). The CDR3 DNA reads TGTGCCAGCAGGCGGGACAGGGGTATCTACGAGCAGTACTTC. Translating it yields CASRRDRGIYEQYF.

The chain recombines TRBV2 with TRBJ2-2; 10 positions agree with TRBD2. The CDR3 has 15 amino acids. The germline V gene has CDR1 SNHLY and CDR2 FYNNEI. The junction had 5 bases not matched to a gene; V was cut back by 6 bases and J by 4 bases. CDR3 bases: TGTGCCAGCAGCCTAGCGGGAGTGAGCACCGGGGAGCTGTTTTTT. Its translation is CASSLAGVSTGELFF.